Detailed here is one TCR beta chain. Its antigen is as yet unknown. The sample belongs to a study of shared clonotypes between healthy human individuals. Study-wide points: Researchers sampled blood only, noting tissue repertoires likely differ.

Using immunoSEQ multiplex PCR, the repertoire was profiled, and TCRdb retains in-frame clones only, with some absent. The profile shows 400,000 or so clones, 96% of them singletons. Looked up from germline, CDR1 is SGHAT and CDR2 is FQDESV (reference sequence). The length of the CDR3 is 15 residues. The V segment lost 5 bases and the J segment 2 bases; nucleotides outside the gene matches: 8. Material for sequencing was memory CD8+ T cells sorted from blood. The subset here: CD45RO+ cells pooled with CCR7-negative TemRA cells. The chain is built from TRBV11-1 and TRBJ2-7, with 8 bases identical to TRBD2. The clonotype comes from a man aged 25-45 years in good health. DNA of the CDR3: TGTGCCAGCAGCGCAATAGCGGGAAGCCCCTACGAGCAGTACTTC. Encoded protein: CASSAIAGSPYEQYF.